A single sample is the source of the 29 T cell receptor beta chains below, sequenced in a study of blood T cell repertoires in COVID-19. Profiling relied on immunoSEQ multiplex PCR, and the TCRdb table lists in-frame clones only, not all of them. The data hold 99,000 or so clones, with roughly 80% observed a single time. Sample: peripheral blood. The receptors derive from a woman in her 70s with acute or convalescent COVID-19.

The genes are TRBV6-5 and TRBJ1-5; 7 nucleotides align to TRBD1. With V trimmed by 5 bases and J by 3 bases, 7 bases remained unmatched. Germline CDR1 and CDR2: MNHEY and SVGAGI. This CDR3 is 15 amino acids long. The CDR3 loop reads CASSPRTGHNQPQHF. The CDR3 DNA sequence: TGTGCCAGCAGTCCCCGGACAGGCCACAATCAGCCCCAGCATTTT.

This clone was detected only a few times. The chain recombines TRBV5-6 with TRBJ1-2, with 7 bases identical to TRBD1. CDR1 SGHDT and CDR2 YYEEEE come from the germline V gene. The CDR3 extends over 13 amino acids. After removal of 0 bases from V and 12 bases from J, the junction contained 8 bases not matched to a gene. The CDR3 is CASSLGWDSSNTF. CDR3 nucleotide sequence: TGTGCCAGCAGCTTGGGATGGGACAGTTCGAACACCTTC.

V and J are TRBV28 and TRBJ2-5, with TRBD2 matching 8 bases. Germline CDR1 is MDHEN and CDR2 is SYDVKM. The CDR3 extends over 17 amino acids. The trim removed 2 bases at V and 3 bases at J, leaving 11 bases unmatched. The CDR3 is CASSLALLADLKETQYF. CDR3 DNA: TGTGCCAGCAGTTTAGCTCTACTAGCGGACCTGAAAGAGACCCAGTACTTC.

For the CDR3, the DNA is TGTGCCACCAGCAGAGGGAGGGCTAGTGGTGAGCAGTTCTTC. Translating gives CATSRGRASGEQFF. V gene TRBV15 combines with J gene TRBJ2-1; maybe TRBD2 (6 bases). This CDR3 has 14 amino acids. CDR1 is LNHNV, CDR2 YYDKDF, per germline (reference sequence). Trimming pared 1 base from V and 9 bases from J, leaving 13 bases between.

J is TRBJ2-3 and V is TRBV5-1, with 7 bases fitting TRBD1. Losses at the gene ends were 3 bases for V and 0 bases for J; bases not matched to a gene: 1. The CDR3 spans 14 residues. CDR1 SGHRS and CDR2 YFSETQ come from the germline V gene. Here the CDR3 DNA reads TGCGCCAGCAGCTGGGACAGAAGCACAGATACGCAGTATTTT. It codes for CASSWDRSTDTQYF.

J is TRBJ1-2 and V is TRBV21-1. TRBV21-1 is termed a pseudogene. The CDR3 extends over 13 amino acids. The CDR3 DNA sequence: TGTGCCAGCAGCAAGGGGGGGCGGTATGGCTACACCTTC. Its protein product is CASSKGGRYGYTF.

This sequence joins TRBV24-1 and TRBJ2-1; TRBD2 might be the D (6 bases). Germline V gene sequence: CDR1 KGHDR, CDR2 SFDVKD. V was clipped by 5 bases and J by 4 bases, with 11 bases between them. CDR3 length: 14 residues. CDR3 DNA: TGTGCCACCAGTGCGCGGGATGGGTACAATGAGCAGTTCTTC. This codes for CATSARDGYNEQFF.

The chain has TRBV5-8 and TRBJ2-3; D unresolved. Trimming took 6 bases from V and 1 from J, leaving 18 bases between them. CDR1 is SGHTS and CDR2 is YDEGEE in the germline V gene. The CDR3 has 16 amino acids. Here the CDR3 DNA reads TGTGCCAGCAACGTTGGAGTTGGATGGGGCACAGATACGCAGTATTTT. Residues: CASNVGVGWGTDTQYF.

This clone has more than one count but fewer than ten. The rearrangement uses TRBV19 and TRBJ2-7; 11 bases agree with TRBD1. Germline V gene lookup returns CDR1 LNHDA and CDR2 SQIVND (reference sequence). This CDR3 is built from 15 residues. The V and J ends lost 6 bases and 3 bases, in that order; junction bases with no gene match: 7. The DNA for the CDR3 is TGTGCCAGTAGGGACCTGGGACAGGGGGTCTACGAGCAGTACTTC. As protein: CASRDLGQGVYEQYF.

V usage is TRBV28 and J usage is TRBJ1-5; a weak D match, TRBD1 (5 bases). Germline V gene sequence: CDR1 MDHEN, CDR2 SYDVKM. With 5 bases removed from V and 3 bases from J, the gap between germline ends came to 11 bases. This CDR3 is built from 14 residues. CDR3 protein: CASSLGAHNQPQHF. In nucleotides, the CDR3 is TGTGCCAGCAGTCTTGGGGCCCACAATCAGCCCCAGCATTTT. Complete variable domain (other parts from reference TRBV28 and TRBJ1-5): DVKVTQSSRYLVKRTGEKVFLECVQDMDHENMFWYRQDPGLGLRLIYFSYDVKMKEKGDIPEGYSVSREKKERFSLILESASTNQTSMYLCASSLGAHNQPQHFGDGTRLSIL.

The chain recombines TRBV9 with TRBJ1-3; a possible D gene is TRBD1 (6 bases). The CDR3 is 14 amino acids. Trimming left V 3 bases short and J 1 base short, with 8 bases between. Germline lookup yields CDR1 SGDLS and CDR2 YYNGEE. The CDR3: CASSARGSGNTIYF. The DNA for the CDR3 is TGTGCCAGCAGCGCCAGGGGATCTGGAAACACCATATATTTT.

This chain joins TRBV18 and TRBJ1-5, with no clear D. The V gene's germline CDR1 is KGHSH and CDR2 LQKENI. V lost 3 bases, J lost 4 bases, and 7 bases lay in between. CDR3 size: 13 residues. CDR3 sequence reads: CASSPESNQPQHF. CDR3 sequence (DNA): TGTGCCAGCTCACCCGAGAGTAATCAGCCCCAGCATTTT.

The chain recombines TRBV4-1 with TRBJ2-7; 12 bases map to TRBD2. Germline loops: CDR1 MGHRA, CDR2 YSYEKL. V trimming: 1 base; J trimming: 0 bases; junction bases outside the gene matches: 1. The CDR3 contains 16 residues. The CDR3 sequence is CASSQGLAGVSYEQYF. The CDR3 region has the DNA TGCGCCAGCAGCCAAGGACTAGCGGGGGTCTCCTACGAGCAGTACTTC.

This clone was seen only once. The chain employs TRBV19 and TRBJ2-3; 9 nucleotides align to TRBD1. This CDR3 comprises 13 residues. The J segment lost 3 bases and the V segment lost 6 bases, leaving 1 base of the junction unmatched. Germline CDR1 and CDR2: LNHDA and SQIVND (reference sequence). CDR3 in amino acids: CASRGQGTDTQYF. The CDR3 region has the DNA TGTGCCAGTAGAGGACAGGGGACAGATACGCAGTATTTT. The whole variable domain, filled in from reference TRBV19 and TRBJ2-3, reads DGGITQSPKYLFRKEGQNVTLSCEQNLNHDAMYWYRQDPGQGLRLIYYSQIVNDFQKGDIAEGYSVSREKKESFPLTVTSAQKNPTAFYLCASRGQGTDTQYFGPGTRLTVL.

This chain uses TRBV5-1 with TRBJ1-1; TRBD1 matches 10 bases. V was clipped by 4 bases and J by 4 bases; unmatched bases: 7. Germline V gene sequence: CDR1 SGHRS, CDR2 YFSETQ. The CDR3 is 15 residues long. CDR3 sequence reads: CASSQRTGGSTEAFF. CDR3 in DNA: TGCGCCAGCAGCCAAAGGACAGGGGGATCCACTGAAGCTTTCTTT.

V is TRBV19 and J is TRBJ1-5, with TRBD1 matching over 10 bases. The CDR3 runs 14 residues. With V trimmed by 5 bases and J by 5 bases, 3 bases remained unmatched. Germline V gene data show CDR1 as LNHDA and CDR2 as SQIVND (reference sequence). The CDR3 DNA reads as TGTGCCAGTAGTGGCGGGACAGGGGATCAGCCCCAGCATTTT. Translating it yields CASSGGTGDQPQHF.

The chain links TRBV2 to TRBJ2-5; D is uncertain. The germline V gene encodes CDR1 SNHLY and CDR2 FYNNEI. Trimming removed 2 bases at V and 4 bases at J, with 5 bases between. This CDR3 spans 12 amino acids. The CDR3 sequence: CASSERVETQYF. The CDR3 DNA sequence: TGTGCCAGCAGTGAACGGGTAGAGACCCAGTACTTC.

CDR3 DNA sequence: TGTGCCAGCAGTGACCGCCTAGCGAAAGTAGACAATGAGCAGTTCTTC. Translated: CASSDRLAKVDNEQFF. The genes are TRBV28 and TRBJ2-1; TRBD2 might be the D (6 bases). Between the trimmed V and J ends, which lost 5 bases and 5 bases, there was a span of 19 bases. CDR1 and CDR2 from the germline V gene are MDHEN and SYDVKM. The CDR3 length is 16 residues.

Only a few counts were recorded for this clone. The J gene is TRBJ1-2, the V gene TRBV19; 9 bases match TRBD1. Germline loops: CDR1 LNHDA, CDR2 SQIVND (reference sequence). The CDR3 extends over 13 amino acids. J gave up 8 bases and V 3 bases, and 4 bases lay outside the gene matches. The CDR3 is CASSMDRGSGYTF. The CDR3 DNA reads as TGTGCCAGTAGTATGGACAGGGGATCGGGCTACACCTTC.

The chain has TRBV3-1 (or the pseudogene TRBV3-2) and TRBJ2-7, with 9 positions matching TRBD1. Germline CDR1 reads LGHDT; CDR2 reads YNNKEL (reference sequence). The CDR3 has 14 amino acids. The junction had 6 bases not matched to a gene; V was cut back by 4 bases and J by 5 bases. CDR3 coding DNA: TGTGCCAGCAGCCCGGGACAGGGTTCCAACGAGCAGTACTTC. This codes for CASSPGQGSNEQYF.

The V gene is TRBV19, the J gene TRBJ1-1; 8 bases fit TRBD1. The CDR3 length is 15 residues. V shed 9 bases, J shed 2 bases, and the junction held 11 bases outside the gene matches. Per the germline V gene, CDR1 is LNHDA and CDR2 is SQIVND (reference sequence). The CDR3 region is CASKGQATGNTEAFF. The CDR3 bases are TGTGCCAGCAAGGGACAGGCCACCGGTAACACTGAAGCTTTCTTT.

In DNA form, the CDR3 reads TGTGCCAGCAGCCCTAGGAGTCTCTATGGCTACACCTTC. This codes for CASSPRSLYGYTF. This chain uses TRBV5-6 with TRBJ1-2; no clear D gene. The V and J ends lost 4 bases and 4 bases respectively, with 11 bases between them. This CDR3 is 13 amino acids long. The germline V gene encodes CDR1 SGHDT and CDR2 YYEEEE.

This chain connects TRBV13 to TRBJ1-2; TRBD1 matches at 7 bases. V dropped 0 bases and J dropped 2; count of bases not matched to a gene: 12. This CDR3 region has 18 residues. In germline, CDR1 is PRHDT, CDR2 FYEKMQ (reference sequence). The DNA for the CDR3 is TGTGCCAGCAGCTTAGGTAAACAGGGGAAAGGTATGAACTATGGCTACACCTTC. Its protein is CASSLGKQGKGMNYGYTF.

The genes are TRBV3-1 (or the pseudogene TRBV3-2) and TRBJ2-1, with 14 bases identical to TRBD2. Losses at the gene ends were 6 bases for V and 2 bases for J; bases not matched to a gene: 3. This CDR3 region has 16 residues. Germline V lookup: CDR1 LGHDT, CDR2 YNNKEL (reference sequence). CDR3 protein: CASRPGLAGAYNEQFF. CDR3 in DNA: TGTGCCAGCAGACCGGGACTAGCGGGGGCCTACAATGAGCAGTTCTTC.

V gene TRBV19 combines with J gene TRBJ1-5; TRBD1 matches 8 bases. V lost 4 bases, J lost 8 bases, and 7 bases stayed unmatched. CDR1 and CDR2 (germline): LNHDA, SQIVND (reference sequence). There are 14 residues in the CDR3. The CDR3 DNA reads as TGTGCCAGTAGTAGGAACAGGGGGGAGAAGCCCCAGCATTTT. This gives the protein CASSRNRGEKPQHF.

The chain recombines TRBV19 with TRBJ2-3, with a weak D call TRBD2 (6 bases). V lost 1 base and J 2 bases, leaving 10 bases between the germline ends. CDR3 length: 15 amino acids. Germline V gene lookup returns CDR1 LNHDA and CDR2 SQIVND (reference sequence). This CDR3 reads CASSIASGDTDTQYF. CDR3 DNA: TGTGCCAGTAGTATAGCATCGGGAGACACAGATACGCAGTATTTT. Combining the CDR3 with reference TRBV19 and TRBJ2-3 gives the whole variable domain DGGITQSPKYLFRKEGQNVTLSCEQNLNHDAMYWYRQDPGQGLRLIYYSQIVNDFQKGDIAEGYSVSREKKESFPLTVTSAQKNPTAFYLCASSIASGDTDTQYFGPGTRLTVL.

The chain joins TRBV4-3 to TRBJ2-3, with D hard to call. The V and J ends lost 0 bases and 0 bases respectively, with 10 bases between them. CDR1 and CDR2 from the germline V gene are LGHNA and YSLEER. The CDR3 is 16 residues long. The DNA for the CDR3 is TGCGCCAGCAGCCAAGATTCAGATGCTAGCACAGATACGCAGTATTTT. Translated, it gives CASSQDSDASTDTQYF.

This rearrangement joins TRBV9 to TRBJ1-6; TRBD1 might be the D (5 bases). This CDR3 contains 15 residues. V was cut by 0 bases and J by 10 bases, with 14 bases left in between. Germline assignment: CDR1 SGDLS and CDR2 YYNGEE. This CDR3 is CASSVGSGLSSPLHF. The CDR3 nucleotides are TGTGCCAGCAGCGTAGGGTCAGGGCTATCATCACCCCTCCACTTT. The whole variable domain, filled in from reference TRBV9 and TRBJ1-6, reads DSGVTQTPKHLITATGQRVTLRCSPRSGDLSVYWYQQSLDQGLQFLIQYYNGEERAKGNILERFSAQQFPDLHSELNLSSLELGDSALYFCASSVGSGLSSPLHFGNGTRLTVT.

V is TRBV18 and J is TRBJ1-1; the D gene is possibly TRBD1 (6 bases). This CDR3 is 14 amino acids long. Trimming pared 2 bases from V and 6 bases from J, leaving 13 bases between. The germline CDR1 and CDR2 sequences are KGHSH and LQKENI. CDR3 sequence (DNA): TGTGCCAGCTCACCAGCCAGGGGTGGCTCTGAAGCTTTCTTT. Protein product: CASSPARGGSEAFF.